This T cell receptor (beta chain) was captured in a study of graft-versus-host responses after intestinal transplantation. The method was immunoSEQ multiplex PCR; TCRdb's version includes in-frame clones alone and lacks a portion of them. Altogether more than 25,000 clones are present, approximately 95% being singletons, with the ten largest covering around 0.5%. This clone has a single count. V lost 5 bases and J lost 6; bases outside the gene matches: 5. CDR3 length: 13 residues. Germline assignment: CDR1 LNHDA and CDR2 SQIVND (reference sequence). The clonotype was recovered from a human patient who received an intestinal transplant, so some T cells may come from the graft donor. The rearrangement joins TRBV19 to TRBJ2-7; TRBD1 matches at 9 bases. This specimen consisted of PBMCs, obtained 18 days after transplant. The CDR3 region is CASSLRQGVEQYF. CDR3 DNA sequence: TGTGCCAGTAGTCTAAGACAGGGGGTCGAGCAGTACTTC.